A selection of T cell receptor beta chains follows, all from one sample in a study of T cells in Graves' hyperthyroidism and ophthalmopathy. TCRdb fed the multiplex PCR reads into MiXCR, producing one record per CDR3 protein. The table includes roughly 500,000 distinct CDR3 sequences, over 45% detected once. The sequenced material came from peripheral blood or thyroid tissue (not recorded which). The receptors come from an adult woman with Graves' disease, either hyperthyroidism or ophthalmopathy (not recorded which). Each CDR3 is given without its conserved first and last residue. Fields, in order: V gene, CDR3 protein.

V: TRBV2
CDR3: ASVGQAGHQETQY

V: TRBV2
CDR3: ASSEMGQTNQPQH

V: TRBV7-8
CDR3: ASSLDRNNSPLH

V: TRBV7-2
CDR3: ASSLVRVSNSPLH

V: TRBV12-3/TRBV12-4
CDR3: ASSFFDGNTIY

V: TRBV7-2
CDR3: ASSLEGSGEEGGYT

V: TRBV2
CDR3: ASSTGQTNQPQH

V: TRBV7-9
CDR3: ASGGPGDVTEAF

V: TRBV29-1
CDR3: SVEGTGLEQY

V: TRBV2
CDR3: ASSEGSIEQY

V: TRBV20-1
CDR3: SARVGDPIDQY

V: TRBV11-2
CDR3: ASKATPGNRQRLNTEAF

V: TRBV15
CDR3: ATSRGGLAREQY

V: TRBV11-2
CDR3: ASSSLRDRANEQY

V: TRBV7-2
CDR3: ASSLELVRTYEQY

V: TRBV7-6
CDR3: ASSLAPGGEGETQY

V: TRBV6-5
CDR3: ASSYSRGLYGYT

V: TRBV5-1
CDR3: ASSLLGGLTETQY

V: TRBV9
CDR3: ASSPLRGRWNTGELF

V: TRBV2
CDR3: ASSEIARNTEAF

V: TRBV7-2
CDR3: ASSPGFLGETQH

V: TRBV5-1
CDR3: ASSLMGLLGEQY

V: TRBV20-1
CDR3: SARWGGGALNTEAF

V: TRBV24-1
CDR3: ATSDRGRGTDQPQH

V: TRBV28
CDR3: ASSRDVRNEKLF

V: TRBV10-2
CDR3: ASSESAGVRYEQY